These 14 T cell receptor beta chains came from one sample sequenced in a study of blood T cell repertoires in COVID-19. Profiled with immunoSEQ multiplex PCR; TCRdb holds only in-frame clones, not every one. This repertoire shows 120,000 or so clones, 60% to 85% found once; its top ten account for 6.2%. Sequenced material: peripheral blood. The receptors here all came from an older man with acute or convalescent COVID-19.

CDR3: CAWSIQGPYEQYF. CDR3 sequence (DNA): TGTGCCTGGAGTATTCAGGGGCCCTACGAGCAGTACTTC. V and J are TRBV30 and TRBJ2-7, with a tentative D call TRBD1 (6 bases). CDR3 size: 13 residues. Trimming pared 2 bases from V and 2 bases from J, leaving 10 bases between. Germline loops: CDR1 GTSNPN, CDR2 SVGIG (reference sequence).

V gene TRBV30 combines with J gene TRBJ2-5; 8 nucleotides line up with TRBD2. Trimming took 2 bases from V and 3 from J; bases not matched to a gene: 2. The germline gives CDR1 GTSNPN, CDR2 SVGIG (reference sequence). The CDR3 is 13 amino acids. CDR3 protein: CAWSHSGEETQYF. The DNA of the CDR3 is TGTGCCTGGAGTCATAGCGGGGAAGAGACCCAGTACTTC.

The J gene is TRBJ1-1, the V gene TRBV29-1, with a tentative D call TRBD1 (5 bases). V was shortened by 5 bases and J by 7 bases, with 14 bases between the two germline ends. From germline, CDR1 is SQVTM and CDR2 ANQGSEA. CDR3 length: 12 amino acids. DNA for the CDR3: TGCAGCGTTTACGTTGACAGTTATGAAGCTTTCTTT. Translating it yields CSVYVDSYEAFF.

The rearrangement uses TRBV7-9 and TRBJ2-6; D not resolved. V was shortened by 5 bases and J by 3 bases, with 8 bases between the two germline ends. The CDR3 runs to 14 residues. Germline V CDR1 and CDR2: SEHNR, FQNEAQ (reference sequence). Written as DNA, the CDR3 is TGTGCCAGCAGCAAAAGAGGTGGGGCCAACGTCCTGACTTTC. Encoded protein: CASSKRGGANVLTF.

The rearrangement joins TRBV4-3 to TRBJ2-7, with 9 bases matching TRBD1. J gave up 2 bases and V 4 bases, and 6 bases lay outside the gene matches. CDR1 and CDR2 from the germline V gene are LGHNA and YSLEER. This CDR3 has 15 amino acids. The CDR3 region is CASSPGQGWAYEQYF. The DNA of the CDR3 is TGCGCCAGCAGCCCCGGACAGGGGTGGGCCTACGAGCAGTACTTC.

V usage is TRBV2 and J usage is TRBJ1-1, with 7 positions matching TRBD1. This CDR3 comprises 15 residues. V trimming: 8 bases; J trimming: 1 base; junction bases outside the gene matches: 10. Germline CDR1 SNHLY, CDR2 FYNNEI. Written as DNA, the CDR3 is TGTGCCAGCGGACTTCCGGGACAGACGAACACTGAAGCTTTCTTT. It translates to CASGLPGQTNTEAFF.

This sequence joins TRBV6-5 and TRBJ2-4, with 10 nucleotides matching TRBD1. The CDR3 runs 15 residues. Germline CDR1 reads MNHEY; CDR2 reads SVGAGI. The ends lost 2 bases at V and 9 bases at J; junction bases unmatched: 7. DNA of the CDR3: TGTGCCAGCAGTTACCAGACAGGGGGCTTAACCATTCAGTACTTC. Amino acid sequence: CASSYQTGGLTIQYF.

The chain is built from TRBV11-2 and TRBJ1-3, with D uncertain. The CDR3 contains 17 residues. Trimming shortened V by 4 bases and J by 0 bases, and 16 bases separated the two germline ends. Germline V gene lookup returns CDR1 SGHAT and CDR2 FQNNGV. CDR3 protein: CASSYRPTRSSGNTIYF. The CDR3 nucleotides are TGTGCCAGCAGCTATCGACCTACTAGAAGCTCTGGAAACACCATATATTTT.

The V gene is TRBV9, the J gene TRBJ2-3, with D maybe TRBD1 (5 bases). V was trimmed by 0 bases and J by 0 bases, leaving 14 bases between them. The germline CDR1 and CDR2 sequences are SGDLS and YYNGEE. This CDR3 has 17 amino acids. The CDR3 region is CASSVGGQGLSTDTQYF. The CDR3 DNA is TGTGCCAGCAGCGTAGGTGGTCAGGGCCTTAGCACAGATACGCAGTATTTT.

This clone was picked up a small number of times. The chain joins TRBV5-4 to TRBJ2-7, with 10 nucleotides matching TRBD2. Germline CDR1 reads SGHNT; CDR2 reads YYREEE (reference sequence). The CDR3 has 17 amino acids. V shed 5 bases and J 2 bases; nucleotides not matched to a gene: 13. CDR3 DNA: TGTGCCAGCAGTCCCAGGGCTAGCGGGGGAAAAGCCTACGAGCAGTACTTC. Translated, it gives CASSPRASGGKAYEQYF.

This sequence joins TRBV7-9 and TRBJ2-7, with no clear D. Looked up from germline, CDR1 is SEHNR and CDR2 is FQNEAQ (reference sequence). V lost 4 bases and J lost 5, with 12 bases in between. This CDR3 is built from 13 residues. The chain's CDR3 is CASSSPNADEQYF. CDR3 DNA: TGTGCCAGCAGCTCCCCGAACGCGGACGAGCAGTACTTC.

The chain links TRBV6-6 to TRBJ2-7; TRBD2 matches at 10 bases. Germline trimming cut 4 bases from V and 3 bases from J; bases unmatched to any gene: 6. CDR1 MNHNY and CDR2 SVGAGI come from the germline V gene (reference sequence). The CDR3 loop spans 15 amino acids. The CDR3, as DNA: TGTGCCAGCAGTTTCACCGGGACTAGCGACTACGAGCAGTACTTC. As protein: CASSFTGTSDYEQYF.

The rearrangement joins TRBV7-9 to TRBJ1-4, with TRBD1 identical over 8 bases. Germline assignment: CDR1 SEHNR and CDR2 FQNEAQ (reference sequence). Germline trimming cut 2 bases from V and 5 bases from J; bases unmatched to any gene: 4. CDR3 length: 15 amino acids. CDR3 protein: CASSLLGTGNEKLFF. DNA of the CDR3: TGTGCCAGCAGCTTACTGGGGACAGGCAATGAAAAACTGTTTTTT.

V and J are TRBV24-1 and TRBJ2-2; TRBD1 agrees at 8 bases. The CDR3 has 19 amino acids. V lost 7 bases to trimming and J lost 2 bases; unmatched junction nucleotides: 17. Germline V gives CDR1 KGHDR, CDR2 SFDVKD. CDR3 in amino acids: CATSPRTGNSGINTGELFF. The CDR3 DNA reads as TGTGCCACCAGCCCGAGGACAGGGAATAGCGGAATCAACACCGGGGAGCTGTTTTTT.